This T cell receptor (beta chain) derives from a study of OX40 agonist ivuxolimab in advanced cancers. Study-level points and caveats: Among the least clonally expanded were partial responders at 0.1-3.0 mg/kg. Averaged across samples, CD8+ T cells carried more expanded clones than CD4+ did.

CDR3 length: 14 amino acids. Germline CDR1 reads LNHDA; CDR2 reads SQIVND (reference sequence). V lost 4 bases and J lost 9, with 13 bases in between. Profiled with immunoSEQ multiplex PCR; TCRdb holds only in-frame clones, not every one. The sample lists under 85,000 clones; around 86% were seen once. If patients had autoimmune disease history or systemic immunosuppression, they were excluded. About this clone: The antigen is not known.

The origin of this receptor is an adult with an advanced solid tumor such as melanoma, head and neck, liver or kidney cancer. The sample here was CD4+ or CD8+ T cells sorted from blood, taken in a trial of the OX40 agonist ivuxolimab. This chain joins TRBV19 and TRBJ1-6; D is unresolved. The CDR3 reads CASSRPSDGSPLHF. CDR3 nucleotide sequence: TGTGCCAGTAGTAGACCGAGCGACGGTTCACCCCTCCACTTT.